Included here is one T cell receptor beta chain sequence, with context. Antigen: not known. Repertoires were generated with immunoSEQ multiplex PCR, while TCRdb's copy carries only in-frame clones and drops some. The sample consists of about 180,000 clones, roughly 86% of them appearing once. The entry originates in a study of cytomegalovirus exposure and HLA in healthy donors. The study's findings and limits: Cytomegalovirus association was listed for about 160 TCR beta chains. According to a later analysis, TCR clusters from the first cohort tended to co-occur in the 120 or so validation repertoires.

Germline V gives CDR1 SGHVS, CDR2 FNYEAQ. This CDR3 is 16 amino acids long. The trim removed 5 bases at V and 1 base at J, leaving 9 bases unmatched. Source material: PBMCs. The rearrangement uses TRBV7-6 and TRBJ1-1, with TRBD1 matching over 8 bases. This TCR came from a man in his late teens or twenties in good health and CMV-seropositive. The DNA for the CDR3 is TGTGCCAGCAGCGCTGGACAGGGAGGAACGAACACTGAAGCTTTCTTT. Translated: CASSAGQGGTNTEAFF.